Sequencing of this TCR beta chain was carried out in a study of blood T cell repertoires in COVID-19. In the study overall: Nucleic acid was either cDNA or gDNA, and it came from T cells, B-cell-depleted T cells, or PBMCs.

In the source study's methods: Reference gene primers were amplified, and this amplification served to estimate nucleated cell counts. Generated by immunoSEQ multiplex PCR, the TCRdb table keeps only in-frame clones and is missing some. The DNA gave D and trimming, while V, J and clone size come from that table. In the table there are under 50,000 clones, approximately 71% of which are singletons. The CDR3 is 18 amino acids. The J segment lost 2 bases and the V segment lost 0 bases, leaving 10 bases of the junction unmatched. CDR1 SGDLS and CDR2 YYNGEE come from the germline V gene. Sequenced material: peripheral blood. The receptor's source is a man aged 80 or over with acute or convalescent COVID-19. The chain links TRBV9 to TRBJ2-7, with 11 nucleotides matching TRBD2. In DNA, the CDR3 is TGTGCCAGCAGCGTAGGTCTAGCGGGAGGCTCAGGGACCTACGAGCAGTACTTC. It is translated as CASSVGLAGGSGTYEQYF.